This T cell receptor beta chain was captured by sequencing in a study of T cell repertoires in cytomegalovirus infection. Study-level information: CMV infection together with matching HLA type was indicated by public TCR beta signatures.

TCRdb re-derived calls from the reads in MiXCR, one entry per CDR3 protein. The top ten clones hold around 3.1% of a sample with some 200,000 distinct CDR3 sequences, about 21% of them seen once. This CDR3 is 14 amino acids long. V was clipped by 1 base and J by 7 bases, with 8 bases between them. This clonotype was recorded at least ten times. The chain recombines TRBV12-3 or TRBV12-4 with TRBJ1-6; D ambiguous. The sequence derives from a human donor in good health (CMV status not recorded). Some clones in this sample may be carry-over from other donors' samples. The sample consisted of PBMCs. CDR3 in amino acids: CASSLGTPNSPLHF. CDR3 in DNA: TGTGCCAGCAGTTTAGGGACTCCGAATTCACCCCTCCACTTT.